This is a list of T cell receptor beta chains from one sample in a study of cytomegalovirus exposure and HLA in healthy donors. Clones were read by immunoSEQ multiplex PCR, and TCRdb kept only the in-frame ones, dropping some. There are approximately 190,000 clones in the sample; approximately 81% occur only once, and approximately 2% lies in the top ten. The sequenced sample consisted of PBMCs. The receptors shown here come from a woman younger than 30 in good health and CMV-seropositive. The CDR3 runs from the conserved cysteine through the conserved F or W. The order of the fields is D gene, clone size, J gene, V gene, CDR3 length, CDR3 protein, CDR3 DNA. The D gene is left open where the match is weak. A row's size may be missing; if present it is once, few, many or a size class.

D gene: -
clone size: -
J gene: TRBJ2-1
V gene: TRBV9
CDR3 length: 14
CDR3 protein: CASSPQVRGNEQFF
CDR3 DNA: TGTGCCAGCAGCCCTCAGGTTCGGGGAAATGAGCAGTTCTTC

D gene: -
clone size: -
J gene: TRBJ1-3
V gene: TRBV2
CDR3 length: 15
CDR3 protein: CASSEHGTDGNTIYF
CDR3 DNA: TGTGCCAGCAGTGAACATGGGACTGATGGAAACACCATATATTTT

D gene: TRBD1
clone size: -
J gene: TRBJ2-1
V gene: TRBV6-5
CDR3 length: 16
CDR3 protein: CASSYATGTGHNEQFF
CDR3 DNA: TGTGCCAGCAGTTACGCCACGGGGACAGGTCACAATGAGCAGTTCTTC

D gene: TRBD1
clone size: -
J gene: TRBJ2-1
V gene: TRBV19
CDR3 length: 13
CDR3 protein: CASTSGQGNEQFF
CDR3 DNA: TGTGCCAGTACCTCGGGACAGGGGAATGAGCAGTTCTTC

D gene: TRBD1
clone size: few
J gene: TRBJ2-1
V gene: TRBV9
CDR3 length: 15
CDR3 protein: CASTQGAAGYNEQFF
CDR3 DNA: TGTGCCAGCACCCAGGGGGCGGCGGGGTACAATGAGCAGTTCTTC

D gene: TRBD1
clone size: -
J gene: TRBJ1-3
V gene: TRBV9
CDR3 length: 14
CDR3 protein: CASSGADRGNTIYF
CDR3 DNA: TGTGCCAGCAGCGGGGCGGACAGGGGAAACACCATATATTTT

D gene: -
clone size: few
J gene: TRBJ2-7
V gene: TRBV6-1
CDR3 length: 13
CDR3 protein: CASSNGQRYEQYF
CDR3 DNA: TGTGCCAGCAGCAACGGACAGCGCTACGAGCAGTACTTC

D gene: TRBD2
clone size: -
J gene: TRBJ2-4
V gene: TRBV6-1
CDR3 length: 15
CDR3 protein: CASSALAGGADSQYF
CDR3 DNA: TGTGCCAGCAGTGCCCTCGCCGGGGGGGCTGACAGTCAGTACTTC

D gene: -
clone size: -
J gene: TRBJ2-3
V gene: TRBV28
CDR3 length: 15
CDR3 protein: CASSQGFQRTDTQYF
CDR3 DNA: TGTGCCAGCAGTCAGGGCTTCCAACGCACAGATACGCAGTATTTT

D gene: TRBD1
clone size: -
J gene: TRBJ2-7
V gene: TRBV4-1
CDR3 length: 17
CDR3 protein: CASSQKPGQAYFYEQYF
CDR3 DNA: TGCGCCAGCAGCCAAAAACCGGGACAGGCCTACTTCTACGAGCAGTACTTC

D gene: -
clone size: -
J gene: TRBJ1-2
V gene: TRBV6-4
CDR3 length: 13
CDR3 protein: CASSDGLTDGYTF
CDR3 DNA: TGTGCCAGCAGTGATGGTTTGACAGACGGCTACACCTTC

D gene: -
clone size: -
J gene: TRBJ2-5
V gene: TRBV7-2
CDR3 length: 12
CDR3 protein: CASSSSGETQYF
CDR3 DNA: TGTGCCAGCAGCTCCTCGGGGGAGACCCAGTACTTC

D gene: TRBD1
clone size: -
J gene: TRBJ1-1
V gene: TRBV13
CDR3 length: 15
CDR3 protein: CASSLAGGAYDEAFF
CDR3 DNA: TGTGCCAGCAGCTTAGCAGGGGGCGCGTATGACGAAGCTTTCTTT

D gene: TRBD1
clone size: -
J gene: TRBJ2-7
V gene: TRBV2
CDR3 length: 17
CDR3 protein: CASSEALPGTVPYEQYF
CDR3 DNA: TGTGCCAGCAGTGAAGCCTTACCCGGGACAGTCCCCTACGAGCAGTACTTC

D gene: -
clone size: -
J gene: TRBJ2-3
V gene: TRBV6-4
CDR3 length: 14
CDR3 protein: CASSDSGGGDTQYF
CDR3 DNA: TGTGCCAGCAGTGACTCAGGGGGTGGAGATACGCAGTATTTT

D gene: -
clone size: -
J gene: TRBJ2-1
V gene: TRBV18
CDR3 length: 11
CDR3 protein: CASSLGRGQFF
CDR3 DNA: TGTGCCAGCTCCCTAGGCCGTGGGCAGTTCTTC

D gene: TRBD1
clone size: -
J gene: TRBJ2-1
V gene: TRBV6-1
CDR3 length: 15
CDR3 protein: CASSPDRGLYNEQFF
CDR3 DNA: TGTGCCAGCAGCCCGGACAGGGGGCTGTACAATGAGCAGTTCTTC

D gene: TRBD2
clone size: once
J gene: TRBJ2-3
V gene: TRBV2
CDR3 length: 20
CDR3 protein: CASSEDFGLAGFSSTDTQYF
CDR3 DNA: TGTGCCAGCAGTGAGGACTTTGGACTAGCGGGGTTCTCGAGCACAGATACGCAGTATTTT

D gene: -
clone size: -
J gene: TRBJ1-3
V gene: TRBV4-3
CDR3 length: 18
CDR3 protein: CASSQDPVTGNSGNTIYF
CDR3 DNA: TGCGCCAGCAGCCAAGATCCAGTGACAGGTAACTCTGGAAACACCATATATTTT

D gene: -
clone size: once
J gene: TRBJ2-3
V gene: TRBV6-5
CDR3 length: 13
CDR3 protein: CASSEGWVYTQYF
CDR3 DNA: TGTGCCAGCAGTGAGGGCTGGGTGTATACGCAGTATTTT

D gene: TRBD2
clone size: once
J gene: TRBJ2-3
V gene: TRBV10-3
CDR3 length: 17
CDR3 protein: CAISESSSGVNTDTQYF
CDR3 DNA: TGTGCCATCAGTGAGTCGTCTAGCGGGGTCAACACAGATACGCAGTATTTT

D gene: TRBD1
clone size: few
J gene: TRBJ2-3
V gene: TRBV6-1
CDR3 length: 15
CDR3 protein: CASSGGQIPGDTQYF
CDR3 DNA: TGTGCCAGCAGTGGGGGACAGATACCCGGAGATACGCAGTATTTT

D gene: -
clone size: -
J gene: TRBJ1-1
V gene: TRBV7-3
CDR3 length: 14
CDR3 protein: CASSLHTMNTEAFF
CDR3 DNA: TGTGCCAGCAGCTTGCACACTATGAACACTGAAGCTTTCTTT